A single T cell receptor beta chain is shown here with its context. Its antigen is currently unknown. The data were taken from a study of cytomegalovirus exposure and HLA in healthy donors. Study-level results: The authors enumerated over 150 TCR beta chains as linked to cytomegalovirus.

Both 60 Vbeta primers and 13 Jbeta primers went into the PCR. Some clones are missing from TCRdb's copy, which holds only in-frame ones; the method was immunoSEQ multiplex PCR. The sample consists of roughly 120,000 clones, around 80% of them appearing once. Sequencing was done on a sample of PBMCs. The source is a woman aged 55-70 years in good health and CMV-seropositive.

The CDR3 loop is CASSQSRGSEGFQNIQYF. Written as DNA, the CDR3 is TGTGCCAGCAGCCAATCTCGGGGTTCCGAGGGATTTCAAAACATTCAGTACTTC. The rearrangement uses TRBV16 and TRBJ2-4, with D perhaps matching TRBD2 (5 bases). Between the trimmed V and J ends, which lost 0 bases and 5 bases, there was a span of 20 bases. The CDR3 spans 18 residues. Germline CDR1 KGHSY, CDR2 FQNENV. The full variable domain, its missing parts supplied by reference TRBV16 and TRBJ2-4, is GEEVAQTPKHLVRGEGQKAKLYCAPIKGHSYVFWYQQVLKNEFKFLISFQNENVFDETGMPKERFSAKCLPNSPCSLEIQATKLEDSAVYFCASSQSRGSEGFQNIQYFGAGTRLSVL.